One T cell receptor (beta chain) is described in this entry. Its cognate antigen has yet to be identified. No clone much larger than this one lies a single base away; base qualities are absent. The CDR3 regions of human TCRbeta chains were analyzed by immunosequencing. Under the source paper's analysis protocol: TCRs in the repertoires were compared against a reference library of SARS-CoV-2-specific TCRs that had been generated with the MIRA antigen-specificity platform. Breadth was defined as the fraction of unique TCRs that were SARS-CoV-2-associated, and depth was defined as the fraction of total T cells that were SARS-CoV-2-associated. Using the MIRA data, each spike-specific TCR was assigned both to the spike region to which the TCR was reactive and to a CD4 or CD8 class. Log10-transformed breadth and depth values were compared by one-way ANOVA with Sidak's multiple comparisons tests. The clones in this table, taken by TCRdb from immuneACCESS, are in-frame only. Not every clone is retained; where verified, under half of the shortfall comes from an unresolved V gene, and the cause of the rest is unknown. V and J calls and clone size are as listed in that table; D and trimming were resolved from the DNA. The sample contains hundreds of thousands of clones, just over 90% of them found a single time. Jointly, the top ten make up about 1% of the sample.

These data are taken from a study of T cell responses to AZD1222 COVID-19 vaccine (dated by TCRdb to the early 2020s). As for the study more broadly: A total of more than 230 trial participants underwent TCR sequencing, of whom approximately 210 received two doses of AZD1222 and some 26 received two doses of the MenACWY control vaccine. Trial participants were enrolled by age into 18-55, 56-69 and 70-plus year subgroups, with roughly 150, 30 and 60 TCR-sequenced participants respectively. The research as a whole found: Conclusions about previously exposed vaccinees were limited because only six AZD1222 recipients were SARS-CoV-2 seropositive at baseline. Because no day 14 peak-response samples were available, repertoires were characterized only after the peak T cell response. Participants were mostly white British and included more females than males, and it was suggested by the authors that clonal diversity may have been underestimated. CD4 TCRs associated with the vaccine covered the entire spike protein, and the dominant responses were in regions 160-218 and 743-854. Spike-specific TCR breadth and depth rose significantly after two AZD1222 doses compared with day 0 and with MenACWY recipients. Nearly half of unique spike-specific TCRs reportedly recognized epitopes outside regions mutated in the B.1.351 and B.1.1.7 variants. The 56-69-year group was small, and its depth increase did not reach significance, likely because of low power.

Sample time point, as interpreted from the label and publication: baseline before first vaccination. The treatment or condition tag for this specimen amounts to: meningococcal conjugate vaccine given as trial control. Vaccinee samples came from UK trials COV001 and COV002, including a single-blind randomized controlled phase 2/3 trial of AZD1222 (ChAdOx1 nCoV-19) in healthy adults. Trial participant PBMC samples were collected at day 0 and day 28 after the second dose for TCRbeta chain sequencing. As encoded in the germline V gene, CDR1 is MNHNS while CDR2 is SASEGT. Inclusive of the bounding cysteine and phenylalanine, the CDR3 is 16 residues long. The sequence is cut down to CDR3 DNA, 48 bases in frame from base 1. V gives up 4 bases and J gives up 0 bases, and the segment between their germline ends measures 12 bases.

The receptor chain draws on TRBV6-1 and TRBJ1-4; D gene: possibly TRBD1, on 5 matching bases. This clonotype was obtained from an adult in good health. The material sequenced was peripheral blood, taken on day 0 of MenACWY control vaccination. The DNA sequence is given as TGTGCCAGCAGTGTAACCAGGGTGACAACTAATGAAAAACTGTTTTTT. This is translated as CASSVTRVTTNEKLFF.